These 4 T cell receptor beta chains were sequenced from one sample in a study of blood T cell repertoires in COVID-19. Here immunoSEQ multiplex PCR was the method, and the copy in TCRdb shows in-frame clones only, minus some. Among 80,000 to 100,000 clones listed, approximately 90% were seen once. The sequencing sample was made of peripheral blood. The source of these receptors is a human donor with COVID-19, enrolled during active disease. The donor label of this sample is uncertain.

The CDR3 reads CASSQGTHSYEQYF. The CDR3 DNA sequence: TGCGCCAGCAGCCAGGGGACCCATTCCTACGAGCAGTACTTC. J is TRBJ2-7 and V is TRBV5-1; possible D gene TRBD1, 6 bases. This CDR3 has 14 amino acids. Germline assignment: CDR1 SGHRS and CDR2 YFSETQ. V was shortened by 4 bases and J by 1 base, with 12 bases between the two germline ends. Full variable domain (outside the CDR3, taken from reference TRBV5-1 and TRBJ2-7): KAGVTQTPRYLIKTRGQQVTLSCSPISGHRSVSWYQQTPGQGLQFLFEYFSETQRNKGNFPGRFSGRQFSNSRSEMNVSTLELGDSALYLCASSQGTHSYEQYFGPGTRLTVT.

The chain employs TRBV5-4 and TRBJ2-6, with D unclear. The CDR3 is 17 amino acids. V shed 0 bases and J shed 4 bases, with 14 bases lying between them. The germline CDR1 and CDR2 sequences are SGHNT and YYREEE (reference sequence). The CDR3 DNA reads TGTGCCAGCAGCTTGGGCGAGGCATGGAGAGGGGCCAACGTCCTGACTTTC. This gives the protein CASSLGEAWRGANVLTF.

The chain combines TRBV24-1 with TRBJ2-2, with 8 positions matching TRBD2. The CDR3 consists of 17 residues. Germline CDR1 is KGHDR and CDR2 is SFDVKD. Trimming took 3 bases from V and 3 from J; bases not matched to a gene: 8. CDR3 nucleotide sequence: TGTGCCACCAGTGATCCGCCGGGAGGGACCGACACCGGGGAGCTGTTTTTT. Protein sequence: CATSDPPGGTDTGELFF.

CDR3 region: CASRAGSSGVGTQYF. The CDR3, as DNA: TGTGCCAGCCGAGCGGGGTCTAGCGGCGTAGGGACCCAGTACTTC. V gene TRBV5-4 combines with J gene TRBJ2-5, with 7 bases that match TRBD2. Looked up from germline, CDR1 is SGHNT and CDR2 is YYREEE (reference sequence). The CDR3 is 15 residues long. V shed 7 bases and J 7 bases; nucleotides not matched to a gene: 16.